This T cell receptor beta chain derives from a study of blood T cells in healthy people across ages. Findings and limits, study-wide: Considered underestimates were the diversity estimates obtained from one million T cells. Naive T cell percentage and TCR beta diversity correlated strongly.

This CDR3 region has 13 residues. CDR1 KGHSH and CDR2 LQKENI come from the germline V gene. Trimming stripped 6 bases from V and 6 bases from J, with 12 bases between. Primed by a sample-barcoded 5' primer and a J-beta primer mix, a second PCR proceeded for about 7 to 11 cycles. MiXCR, applied by TCRdb to the 5' RACE reads, yields one record per CDR3 protein. Counted here are over 1.5 million distinct CDR3 sequences, roughly 52% occurring once; the ten biggest clones make up less than 2.5%. Isolation recovered at least 6 million PBMCs from every sample. In the case of this clonotype: Antigen specificity is unknown.

The sample consisted of blood. The source is a woman in her thirties or forties in good health. The J gene is TRBJ2-1, the V gene TRBV18, with D perhaps given as TRBD1 or TRBD2 (5 bases each). The CDR3 spells CASSAGAPNEQFF. CDR3 coding DNA: TGTGCCAGCTCGGCCGGGGCTCCCAATGAGCAGTTCTTC.